This T cell receptor (beta chain) was found in a study of blood T cell repertoires in COVID-19. Whole-study context: Donors in the United States, Italy and Spain gave samples during acute or convalescent COVID-19. From T cells, B-cell-depleted T cells, or PBMCs came the material, which was cDNA or gDNA.

Per the original methods: Reference gene primers were amplified, and this amplification served to estimate nucleated cell counts. TCRdb keeps only in-frame clones here, not all; method: immunoSEQ multiplex PCR. The V and J calls and clone size were taken over from that table, and D and trimming were inferred from the DNA. Of some 70,000 clones in the sample, 65% to 80% were seen once. V shed 0 bases and J 4 bases; nucleotides not matched to a gene: 12. Germline CDR1 is SGHNT and CDR2 is YYREEE (reference sequence). This CDR3 comprises 20 residues. Sequencing was performed on peripheral blood. This TCR came from a woman aged 50 to 60 with acute or convalescent COVID-19. This chain links TRBV5-4 with TRBJ2-1; 14 bases fit TRBD2. CDR3 in amino acids: CASSLGPHETSGRAYNEQFF. In DNA, the CDR3 is TGTGCCAGCAGCTTGGGTCCCCACGAGACTAGCGGGAGGGCGTACAATGAGCAGTTCTTC.